This TCR beta chain was captured in a study of T cells in Graves' hyperthyroidism and ophthalmopathy. The CDR3 covers 13 residues. Germline-derived CDR1 and CDR2 are WNHNN and SYGVQD (reference sequence). V lost 0 bases, J lost 5 bases, and 7 bases lay in between. Active moderate-to-severe ophthalmopathy, Clinical Activity Score at least 3, NOSPECS at least 4, under 3 months' duration. Uncontrolled infection, other autoimmune disease, pregnancy or lactation disqualified patients from enrolment. Amplified TCR beta CDR3 regions came from RNA transcripts. When the TCR CDR3 underwent first-round RT-PCR, the HTBI primer set was used. TCRdb re-derived calls from the multiplex PCR reads in MiXCR, one entry per CDR3 protein. The sample holds about 600,000 distinct CDR3 sequences; around 16% are singletons and the top ten take 2.5% to 4%. Study outcomes and limitations: Most expanded thyroid clonotypes above 0.001 also appeared in blood. Using 13 V-J features, a model discriminated ophthalmopathy from stable hyperthyroidism.

Note on this clonotype: Antigen specificity is unknown.

Sequenced input: blood. The J gene is TRBJ2-5, the V gene TRBV10-1; D unclear. The receptor's source is a woman aged 40-49 years with Graves' ophthalmopathy. This chain's CDR3 is CASSESGVETQYF. The CDR3 DNA is TGCGCCAGCAGTGAGTCCGGTGTGGAGACCCAGTACTTC.